The T cell receptor (beta chain) described here comes from a study of shared clonotypes between healthy human individuals. This clone appeared a few times. Antigen: not known. Notes on the study in general: Roughly 5% of naive CD4 clonotypes were common to several donors.

The investigators split CD4+ cells into a CD45RA+ naive subset and a CD45RA-negative memory subset. Germline CDR1 reads LNHDA; CDR2 reads SQIVND (reference sequence). V dropped 4 bases and J dropped 6 bases, with 9 bases sitting between them. This CDR3 contains 12 residues. Libraries were prepared by immunoSEQ multiplex PCR; TCRdb keeps only in-frame clonotypes and omits some of them. Of over a million clones listed, 78% are singletons. This sequence originates from a man in his late teens or twenties in good health. Some clones in this sample may be carry-over from other donors' samples. The J gene is TRBJ2-5, the V gene TRBV19; D ambiguous. Sequencing was carried out using memory CD4+ T cells from PBMCs. As for subset: CD45RA-negative fraction. In DNA form, the CDR3 reads TGTGCCAGTAGTAATTCGGCGAAGACCCAGTACTTC. Its protein product is CASSNSAKTQYF.